Listed below are T cell receptor beta chains from one sample, sequenced in a study of CD4 T cells in relation to SARS-CoV-2 and coronaviruses. The method was immunoSEQ multiplex PCR; TCRdb's version includes in-frame clones alone and lacks a portion of them. This table has some 21,000 clones, around 72% appearing once. Their cognate antigens are unknown. Sequenced sample: CD4+ T cells from PBMCs, cultured in vitro. The receptors shown here come from a human donor in good health. Each CDR3 is given with its conserved first and last residue. A D gene is named only where the DNA matches it firmly. Size is stated for part of the rows, as once, few or many counts, or as a class when the clone is expanded.

TRBJ1-1 | NA | NA | TRBV9 | TGTGCCACCAGTCCTGGGGGGAGTGGCACTGAAGCTTTCTTT | CATSPGGSGTEAFF
TRBJ2-2 | NA | NA | TRBV25-1 | TGTGCCAGCAGTGAACCAGCAGCCGGGACAAAGAACACCGGGGAGCTGTTTTTT | CASSEPAAGTKNTGELFF
TRBJ2-1 | NA | NA | TRBV19 | TGTGCCAGTCAAAGGCCGGGGACCAATGAGCAGTTCTTC | CASQRPGTNEQFF
TRBJ1-6 | NA | few | TRBV30 | TGTGCCTCCACAGGATATAATTCACCCCTCCACTTT | CASTGYNSPLHF
TRBJ1-1 | NA | once | TRBV7-3 | TGTGCCAGCAGCTTACTGGGGGGAGGGAGCACTGAAGCTTTCTTT | CASSLLGGGSTEAFF
TRBJ2-3 | TRBD2 | NA | TRBV5-6 | TGTGCCAGCAGCCCTGGGACTAGCGGGAGGGGATCGGATACGCAGTATTTT | CASSPGTSGRGSDTQYF
TRBJ1-2 | TRBD1 | NA | TRBV7-9 | TGTGCCAGCAGCTTAGGGCAGGGGGTCGACTATGGCTACACCTTC | CASSLGQGVDYGYTF
TRBJ1-1 | NA | NA | TRBV9 | TGTGCCAGCAGCAAGGAAATGAACACTGAAGCTTTCTTT | CASSKEMNTEAFF
TRBJ1-5 | TRBD1 | NA | TRBV2 | TGTGCCAGCAGGGAGGACAGGGGGCCGCATCAGCCCCAGCATTTT | CASREDRGPHQPQHF
TRBJ2-5 | NA | once | TRBV6-1 | TGTGCCAGCAGTGAATCGCGGCTCCAAGAGACCCAGTACTTC | CASSESRLQETQYF
TRBJ2-7 | TRBD2 | NA | TRBV27 | TGTGCCAGCACCAGCAAAGGGACTAGCGGAACCTACGAGCAGTACTTC | CASTSKGTSGTYEQYF
TRBJ2-3 | NA | NA | TRBV27 | TGTGCCAGCAGTCTGAGAGGGCTTAGCACAGATACGCAGTATTTT | CASSLRGLSTDTQYF
TRBJ1-6 | TRBD1 | once | TRBV10-3 | TGTGCCATCAGTGAGCACCTCCAGGGGGCTGGGAATTCACCCCTCCACTTT | CAISEHLQGAGNSPLHF
TRBJ2-7 | NA | NA | TRBV11-2 | TGTGCCAGCAGCTTAGGAGGACTAAGAACCTACGAGCAGTACTTC | CASSLGGLRTYEQYF
TRBJ2-1 | TRBD2 | NA | TRBV6-1 | TGTGCCAGCAGTGAGGGACTAGCGGGACTCAATGAGCAGTTCTTC | CASSEGLAGLNEQFF
TRBJ2-2 | TRBD2 | NA | TRBV6-6 | TGTGCCAGCAGTGGGACTAGCGGGAGCACCGGGGAGCTGTTTTTT | CASSGTSGSTGELFF
TRBJ2-7 | TRBD2 | NA | TRBV20-1 | TGCAGTGCTAGTAGGGGCAGCGGGAGCCACGAGCAGTACTTC | CSASRGSGSHEQYF
TRBJ2-5 | TRBD2 | NA | TRBV5-1 | TGCGCCAGCAGCTTACCGGGGGGTGAGAAAGAGACCCAGTACTTC | CASSLPGGEKETQYF
TRBJ2-5 | NA | NA | TRBV27 | TGTGCCAGCAGTCGCCGAGCTTACAGAAACCAACAAGAGACCCAGTACTTC | CASSRRAYRNQQETQYF
TRBJ2-3 | TRBD2 | NA | TRBV6-1 | TGTGCCAGCAGTGAAGCTAGCGGGAGAGATACGCAGTATTTT | CASSEASGRDTQYF
TRBJ2-7 | NA | NA | TRBV6-5 | TGTGCCAGCAGAACCGCCGCGGCACAGGCGGTCGAGCAGTACTTC | CASRTAAAQAVEQYF
TRBJ1-1 | NA | NA | TRBV5-4 | TGTGCCAGCAGCTTGGCCGTGAACACTGAAGCTTTCTTT | CASSLAVNTEAFF
TRBJ2-3 | NA | NA | TRBV19 | TGTGCCAGTAGTACAAATAAACCCTGGGCCATTTGGGGCAACAACTCGTACCTGGATACGCAGTATTTT | CASSTNKPWAIWGNNSYLDTQYF
TRBJ2-5 | TRBD2 | NA | TRBV7-2 | TGTGCCAGCAGCCCAATAGCGGGAGTGGGGGAGACCCAGTACTTC | CASSPIAGVGETQYF
TRBJ2-6 | NA | few | TRBV7-2 | TGTGCCAGCAGCTTAGGGATGGGCTCTGGGGCCAACGTCCTGACTTTC | CASSLGMGSGANVLTF
TRBJ2-3 | NA | once | TRBV29-1 | TGCAGCGTTGATGGAGGGGAGACAGATACGCAGTATTTT | CSVDGGETDTQYF